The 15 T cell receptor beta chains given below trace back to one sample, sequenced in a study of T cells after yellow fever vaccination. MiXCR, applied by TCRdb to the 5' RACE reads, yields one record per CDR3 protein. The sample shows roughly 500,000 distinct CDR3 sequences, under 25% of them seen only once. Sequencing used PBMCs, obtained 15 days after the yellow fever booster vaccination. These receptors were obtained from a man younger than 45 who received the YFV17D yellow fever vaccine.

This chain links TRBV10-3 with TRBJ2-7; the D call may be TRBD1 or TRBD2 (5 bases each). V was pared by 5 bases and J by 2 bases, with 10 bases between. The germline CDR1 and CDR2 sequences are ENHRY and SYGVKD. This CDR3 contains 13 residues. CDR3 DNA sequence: TGTGCCATCAGTCAGGGAGAGGCCTACGAGCAGTACTTC. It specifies CAISQGEAYEQYF.

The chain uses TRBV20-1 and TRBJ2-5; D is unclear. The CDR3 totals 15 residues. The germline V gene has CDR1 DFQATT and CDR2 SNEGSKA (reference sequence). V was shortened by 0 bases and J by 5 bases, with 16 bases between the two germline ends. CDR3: CSAREIRAVGETQYF. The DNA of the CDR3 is TGCAGTGCTAGAGAGATTAGGGCAGTGGGGGAGACCCAGTACTTC.

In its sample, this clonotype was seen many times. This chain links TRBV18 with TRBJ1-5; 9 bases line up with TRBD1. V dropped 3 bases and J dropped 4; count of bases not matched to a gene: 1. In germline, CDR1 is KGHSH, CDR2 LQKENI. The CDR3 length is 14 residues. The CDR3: CASSPGQGNQPQHF. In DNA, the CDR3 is TGTGCCAGCTCACCGGGACAGGGAAATCAGCCCCAGCATTTT.

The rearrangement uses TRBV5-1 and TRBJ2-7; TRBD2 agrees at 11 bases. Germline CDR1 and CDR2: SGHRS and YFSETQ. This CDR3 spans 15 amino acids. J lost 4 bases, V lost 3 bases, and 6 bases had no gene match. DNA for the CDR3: TGCGCCAGCAGCTCGTCTAGCGGGAGGAATTACGAGCAGTACTTC. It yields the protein CASSSSSGRNYEQYF.

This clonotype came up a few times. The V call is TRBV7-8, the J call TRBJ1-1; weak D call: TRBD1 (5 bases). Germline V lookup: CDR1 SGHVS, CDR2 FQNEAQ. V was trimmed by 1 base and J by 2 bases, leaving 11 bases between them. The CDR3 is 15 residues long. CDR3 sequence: CASSLVVTVNTEAFF. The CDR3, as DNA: TGTGCCAGCAGCTTAGTTGTGACAGTAAACACTGAAGCTTTCTTT. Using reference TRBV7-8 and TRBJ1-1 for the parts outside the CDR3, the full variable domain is GAGVSQSPRYKVAKRGQDVALRCDPISGHVSLFWYQQALGQGPEFLTYFQNEAQLDKSGLPSDRFFAERPEGSVSTLKIQRTQQEDSAVYLCASSLVVTVNTEAFFGQGTRLTVV.

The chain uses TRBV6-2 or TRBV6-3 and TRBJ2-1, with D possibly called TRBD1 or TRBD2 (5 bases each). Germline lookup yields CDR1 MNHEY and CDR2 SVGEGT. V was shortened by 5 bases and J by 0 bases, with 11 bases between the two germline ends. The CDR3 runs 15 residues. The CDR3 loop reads CASSAGTPSYNEQFF. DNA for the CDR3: TGTGCCAGCAGTGCCGGGACGCCCTCCTACAATGAGCAGTTCTTC.

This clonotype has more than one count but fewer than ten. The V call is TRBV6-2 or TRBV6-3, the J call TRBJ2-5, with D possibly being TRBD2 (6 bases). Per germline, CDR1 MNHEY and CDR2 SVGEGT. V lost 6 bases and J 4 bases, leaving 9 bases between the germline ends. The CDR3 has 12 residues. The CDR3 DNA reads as TGTGCCAGCAGGAGGGACTCAGAGACCCAGTACTTC. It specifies CASRRDSETQYF.

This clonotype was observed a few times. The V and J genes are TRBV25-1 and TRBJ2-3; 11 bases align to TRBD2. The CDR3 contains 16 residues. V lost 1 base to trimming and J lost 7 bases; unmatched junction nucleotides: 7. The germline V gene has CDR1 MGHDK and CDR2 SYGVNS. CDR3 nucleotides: TGTGCCAGCAGTGAATTCATAGCGGGAGGGCCTCATACGCAGTATTTT. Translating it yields CASSEFIAGGPHTQYF.

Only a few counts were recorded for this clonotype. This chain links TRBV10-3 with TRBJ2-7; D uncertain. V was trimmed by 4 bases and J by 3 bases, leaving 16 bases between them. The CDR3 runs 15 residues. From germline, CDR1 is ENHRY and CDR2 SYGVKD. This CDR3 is CAISADVLSYYEQYF. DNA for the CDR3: TGTGCCATCAGTGCGGACGTTCTATCGTACTACGAGCAGTACTTC.

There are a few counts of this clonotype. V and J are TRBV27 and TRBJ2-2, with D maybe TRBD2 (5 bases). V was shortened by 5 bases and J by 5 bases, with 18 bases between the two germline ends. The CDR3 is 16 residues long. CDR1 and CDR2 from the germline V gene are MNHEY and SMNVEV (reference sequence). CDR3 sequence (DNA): TGTGCCAGCAGTCCACTAGACAAGAGCTTTACCGGGGAGCTGTTTTTT. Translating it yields CASSPLDKSFTGELFF.

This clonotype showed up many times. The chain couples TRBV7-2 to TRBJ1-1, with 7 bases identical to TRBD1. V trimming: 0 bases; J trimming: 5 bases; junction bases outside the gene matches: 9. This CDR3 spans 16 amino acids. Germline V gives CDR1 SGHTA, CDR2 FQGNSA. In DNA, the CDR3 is TGTGCCAGCAGCTTAGCAGGGGGCACGGGTGGAACTGAAGCTTTCTTT. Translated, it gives CASSLAGGTGGTEAFF.

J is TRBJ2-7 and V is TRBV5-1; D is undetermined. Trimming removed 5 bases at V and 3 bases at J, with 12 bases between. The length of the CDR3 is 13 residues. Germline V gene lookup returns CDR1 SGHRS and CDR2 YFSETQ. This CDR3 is CASRTGRDYEQYF. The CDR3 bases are TGCGCCAGCAGGACGGGCCGTGACTACGAGCAGTACTTC.

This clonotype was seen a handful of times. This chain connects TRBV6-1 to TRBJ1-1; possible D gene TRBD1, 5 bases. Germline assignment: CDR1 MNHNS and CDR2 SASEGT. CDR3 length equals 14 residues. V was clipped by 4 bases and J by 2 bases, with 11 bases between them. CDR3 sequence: CASSVTDTNTEAFF. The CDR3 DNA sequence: TGTGCCAGCAGTGTGACAGATACAAACACTGAAGCTTTCTTT.

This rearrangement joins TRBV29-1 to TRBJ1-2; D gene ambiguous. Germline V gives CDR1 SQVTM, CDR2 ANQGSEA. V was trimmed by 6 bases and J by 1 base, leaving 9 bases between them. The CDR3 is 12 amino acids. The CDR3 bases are TGCAGCGTCCTAGATCTTAACTATGGCTACACCTTC. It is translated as CSVLDLNYGYTF.

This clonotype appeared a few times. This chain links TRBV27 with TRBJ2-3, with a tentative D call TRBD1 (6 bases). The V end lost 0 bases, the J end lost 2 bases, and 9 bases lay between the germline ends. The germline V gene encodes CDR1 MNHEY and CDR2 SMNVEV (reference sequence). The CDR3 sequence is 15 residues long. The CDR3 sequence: CASSLSNRATDTQYF. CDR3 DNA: TGTGCCAGCAGTTTATCGAACAGGGCCACAGATACGCAGTATTTT.